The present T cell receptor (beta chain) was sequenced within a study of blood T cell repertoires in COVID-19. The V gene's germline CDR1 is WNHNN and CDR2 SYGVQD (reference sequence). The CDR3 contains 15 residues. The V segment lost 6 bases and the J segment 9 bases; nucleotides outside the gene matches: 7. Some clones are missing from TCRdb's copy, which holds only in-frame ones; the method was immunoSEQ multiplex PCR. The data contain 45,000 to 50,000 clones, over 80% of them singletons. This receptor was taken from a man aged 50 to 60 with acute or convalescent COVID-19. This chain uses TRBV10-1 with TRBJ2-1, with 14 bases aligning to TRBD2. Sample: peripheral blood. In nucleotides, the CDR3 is TGCGCCAGCAGCTTCGGGACTAGCGGGAGAGGTGAGCAGTTCTTC. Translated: CASSFGTSGRGEQFF.